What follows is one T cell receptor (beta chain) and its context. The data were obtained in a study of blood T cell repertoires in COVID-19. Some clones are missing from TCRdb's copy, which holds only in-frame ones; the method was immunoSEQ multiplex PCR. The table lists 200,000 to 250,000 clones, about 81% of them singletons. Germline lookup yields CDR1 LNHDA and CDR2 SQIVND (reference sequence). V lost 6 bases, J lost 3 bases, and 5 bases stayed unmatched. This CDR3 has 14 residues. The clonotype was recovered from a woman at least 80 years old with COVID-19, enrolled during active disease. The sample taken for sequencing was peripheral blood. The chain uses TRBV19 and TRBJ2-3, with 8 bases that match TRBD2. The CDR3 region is CASRVAGRTDTQYF. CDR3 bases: TGTGCCAGTAGGGTAGCGGGAAGAACAGATACGCAGTATTTT.